The clone carrying this T cell receptor beta chain appeared many times. As yet, its antigen is unknown. The V end lost 4 bases, the J end lost 2 bases, and 11 bases lay between the germline ends. There are 13 residues in the CDR3. Germline CDR1 and CDR2: DFQATT and SNEGSKA (reference sequence). All donors with ophthalmopathy were recorded as having moderate-to-severe activity, CAS ≥3, NOSPECS ≥4 and a duration under 3 months. The data originate from a study of Graves' ophthalmopathy and Graves' hyperthyroidism. Study observations and caveats: As the model predicted ophthalmopathy progression, it achieved a sensitivity of 70.59% and a specificity of around 72%. Most clonotypes expanded in thyroid above 0.001 frequency were present in blood too.

Investigators amplified TCR beta CDR3 regions from RNA transcripts. First-round RT-PCR with HTBI primers preceded a second-round multiplex PCR. TCRdb reprocessed the multiplex PCR reads with MiXCR, giving one entry per CDR3 protein. This sample yields approximately 700,000 distinct CDR3 sequences, of which about 38% are seen a single time; around 3% belongs to the top ten. This clonotype originated in an adult man with Graves' ophthalmopathy. Sequenced: peripheral blood. V gene TRBV20-1 combines with J gene TRBJ2-5, with D possibly matching TRBD1 (6 bases). The CDR3 is CSATNREQETQYF. The CDR3 DNA sequence: TGCAGTGCTACGAACAGGGAACAAGAGACCCAGTACTTC.